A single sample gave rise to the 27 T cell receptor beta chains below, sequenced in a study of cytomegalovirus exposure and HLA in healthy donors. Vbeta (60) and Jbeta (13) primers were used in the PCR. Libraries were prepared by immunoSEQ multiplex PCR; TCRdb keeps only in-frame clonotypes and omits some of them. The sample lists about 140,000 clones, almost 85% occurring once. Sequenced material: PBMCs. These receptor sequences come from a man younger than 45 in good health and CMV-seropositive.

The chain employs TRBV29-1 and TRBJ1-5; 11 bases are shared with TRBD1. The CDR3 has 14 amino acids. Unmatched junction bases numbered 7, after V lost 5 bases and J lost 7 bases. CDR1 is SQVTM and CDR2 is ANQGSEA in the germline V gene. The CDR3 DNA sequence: TGCAGCGTTCCGGGACAGGGGGACGGGCAGCCCCAGCATTTT. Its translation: CSVPGQGDGQPQHF. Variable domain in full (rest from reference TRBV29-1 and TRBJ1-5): SAVISQKPSRDICQRGTSLTIQCQVDSQVTMMFWYRQQPGQSLTLIATANQGSEATYESGFVIDKFPISRPNLTFSTLTVSNMSPEDSSIYLCSVPGQGDGQPQHFGDGTRLSIL.

CDR3 DNA: TGTGCCAGCAGCCAAGAATTCGAAGCCACCTATAATTCACCCCTCCACTTT. It specifies CASSQEFEATYNSPLHF. The V gene is TRBV14, the J gene TRBJ1-6; no firm D call. Deletions cut 0 bases from V and 2 bases from J, with 11 bases between. Germline CDR1 reads SGHDN; CDR2 reads FVKESK. The CDR3 spans 17 residues.

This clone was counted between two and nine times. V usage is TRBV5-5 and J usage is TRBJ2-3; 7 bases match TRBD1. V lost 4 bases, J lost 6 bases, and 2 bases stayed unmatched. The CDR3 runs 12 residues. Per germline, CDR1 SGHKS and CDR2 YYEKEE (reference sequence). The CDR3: CASSLDRDTQYF. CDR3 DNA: TGTGCCAGCAGCCTGGACAGGGATACGCAGTATTTT. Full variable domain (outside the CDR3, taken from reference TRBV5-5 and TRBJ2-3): DAGVTQSPTHLIKTRGQQVTLRCSPISGHKSVSWYQQVLGQGPQFIFQYYEKEERGRGNFPDRFSARQFPNYSSELNVNALLLGDSALYLCASSLDRDTQYFGPGTRLTVL.

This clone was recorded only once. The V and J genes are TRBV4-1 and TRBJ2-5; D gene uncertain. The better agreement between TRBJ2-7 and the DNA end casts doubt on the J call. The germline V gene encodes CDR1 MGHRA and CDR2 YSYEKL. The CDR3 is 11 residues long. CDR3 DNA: TGCGCCAGCAGCCAAGACTCCGAGCAGTACTTC. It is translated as CASSQDSEQYF.

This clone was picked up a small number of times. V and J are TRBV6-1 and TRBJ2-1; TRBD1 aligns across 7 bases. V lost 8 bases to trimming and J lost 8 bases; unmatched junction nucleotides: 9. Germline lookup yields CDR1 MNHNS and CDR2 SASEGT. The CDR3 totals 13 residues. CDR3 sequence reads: CASAGTEWDEQFF. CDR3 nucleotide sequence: TGTGCCAGCGCCGGGACAGAATGGGATGAGCAGTTCTTC.

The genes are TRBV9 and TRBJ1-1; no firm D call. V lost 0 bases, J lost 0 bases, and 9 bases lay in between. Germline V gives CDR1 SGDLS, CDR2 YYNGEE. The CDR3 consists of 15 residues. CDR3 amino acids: CASSVAGVMNTEAFF. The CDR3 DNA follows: TGTGCCAGCAGCGTAGCCGGGGTCATGAACACTGAAGCTTTCTTT.

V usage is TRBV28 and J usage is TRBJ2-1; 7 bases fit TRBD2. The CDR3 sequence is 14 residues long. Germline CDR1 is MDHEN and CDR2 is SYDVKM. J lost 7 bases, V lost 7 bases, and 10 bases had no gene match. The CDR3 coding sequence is TGTGCCAGCACCGAGAGGACTAGGCTAAATGAGCAGTTCTTC. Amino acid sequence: CASTERTRLNEQFF. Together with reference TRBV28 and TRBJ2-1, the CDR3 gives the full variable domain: DVKVTQSSRYLVKRTGEKVFLECVQDMDHENMFWYRQDPGLGLRLIYFSYDVKMKEKGDIPEGYSVSREKKERFSLILESASTNQTSMYLCASTERTRLNEQFFGPGTRLTVL.

Written as DNA, the CDR3 is TGTGCCAGCTCACCCCAGGGCTCCACCGGGGAGCTGTTTTTT. It yields the protein CASSPQGSTGELFF. This chain uses TRBV18 with TRBJ2-2; possibly TRBD1 for D (5 bases). This CDR3 contains 14 residues. Germline assignment: CDR1 KGHSH and CDR2 LQKENI. V was trimmed by 3 bases and J by 4 bases, leaving 9 bases between them. The full variable domain, rest sourced from reference TRBV18 and TRBJ2-2, is NAGVMQNPRHLVRRRGQEARLRCSPMKGHSHVYWYRQLPEEGLKFMVYLQKENIIDESGMPKERFSAEFPKEGPSILRIQQVVRGDSAAYFCASSPQGSTGELFFGEGSRLTVL.

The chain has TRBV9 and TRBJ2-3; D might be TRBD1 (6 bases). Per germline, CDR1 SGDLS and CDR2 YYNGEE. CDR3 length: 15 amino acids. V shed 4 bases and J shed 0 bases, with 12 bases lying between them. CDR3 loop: CASSIRTESTDTQYF. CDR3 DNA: TGTGCCAGCAGCATACGGACAGAGAGCACAGATACGCAGTATTTT.

The CDR3: CASSFDAGDGRELFF. For the CDR3, the DNA is TGTGCCAGCAGCTTTGATGCGGGAGATGGGCGGGAGCTGTTTTTT. The chain joins TRBV5-4 to TRBJ2-2; TRBD2 agrees at 7 bases. In germline, CDR1 is SGHNT, CDR2 YYREEE (reference sequence). This CDR3 contains 15 residues. V lost 2 bases, J lost 9 bases, and 10 bases stayed unmatched.

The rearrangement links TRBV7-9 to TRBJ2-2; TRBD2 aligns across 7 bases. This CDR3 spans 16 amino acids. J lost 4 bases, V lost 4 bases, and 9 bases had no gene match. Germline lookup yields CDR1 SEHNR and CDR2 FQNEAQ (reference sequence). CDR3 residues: CASSSRLARGTGELFF. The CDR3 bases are TGTGCCAGCAGCTCCCGACTAGCTAGAGGCACCGGGGAGCTGTTTTTT.

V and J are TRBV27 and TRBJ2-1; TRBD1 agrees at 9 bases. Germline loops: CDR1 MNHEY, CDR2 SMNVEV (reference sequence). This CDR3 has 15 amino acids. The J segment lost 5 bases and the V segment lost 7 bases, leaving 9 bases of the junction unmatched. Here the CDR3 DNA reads TGTGCCAGCAATCCCGGGACAGGGTTACACAATGAGCAGTTCTTC. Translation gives CASNPGTGLHNEQFF.

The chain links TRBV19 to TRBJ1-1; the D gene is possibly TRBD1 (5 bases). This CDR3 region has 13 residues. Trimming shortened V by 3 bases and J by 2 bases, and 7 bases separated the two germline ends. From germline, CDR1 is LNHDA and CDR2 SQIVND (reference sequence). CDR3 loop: CASSIRANTEAFF. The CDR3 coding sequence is TGTGCCAGTAGTATCAGGGCCAACACTGAAGCTTTCTTT.

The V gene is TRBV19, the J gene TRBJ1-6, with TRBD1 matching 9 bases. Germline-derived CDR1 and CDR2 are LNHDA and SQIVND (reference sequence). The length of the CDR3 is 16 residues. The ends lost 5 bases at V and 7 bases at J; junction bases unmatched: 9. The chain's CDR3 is CASSVQGARGNSPLHF. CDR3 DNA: TGTGCCAGTAGTGTACAGGGGGCAAGGGGAAATTCACCCCTCCACTTT. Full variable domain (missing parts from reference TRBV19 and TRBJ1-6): DGGITQSPKYLFRKEGQNVTLSCEQNLNHDAMYWYRQDPGQGLRLIYYSQIVNDFQKGDIAEGYSVSREKKESFPLTVTSAQKNPTAFYLCASSVQGARGNSPLHFGNGTRLTVT.

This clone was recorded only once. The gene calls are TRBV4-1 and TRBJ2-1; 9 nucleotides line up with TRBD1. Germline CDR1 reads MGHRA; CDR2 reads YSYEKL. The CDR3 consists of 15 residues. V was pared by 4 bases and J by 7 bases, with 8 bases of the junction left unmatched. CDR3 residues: CASSRLGQGGNEQFF. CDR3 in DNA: TGCGCCAGCAGCCGATTGGGACAGGGTGGGAATGAGCAGTTCTTC.

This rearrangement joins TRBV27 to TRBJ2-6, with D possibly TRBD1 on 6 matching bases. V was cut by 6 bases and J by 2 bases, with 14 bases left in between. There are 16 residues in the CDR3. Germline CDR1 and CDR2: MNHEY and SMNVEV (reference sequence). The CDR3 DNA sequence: TGTGCCAGCAGCCTAGGGCCAGGGGCTGGGGCCAACGTCCTGACTTTC. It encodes CASSLGPGAGANVLTF.

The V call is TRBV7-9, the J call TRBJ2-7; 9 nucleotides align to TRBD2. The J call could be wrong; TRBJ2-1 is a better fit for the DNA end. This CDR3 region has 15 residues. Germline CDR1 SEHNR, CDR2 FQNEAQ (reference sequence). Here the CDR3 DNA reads TGTGCCAGCAGCTTAAATAGCGGGAGTTACAATGAGCAGTTCTTC. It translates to CASSLNSGSYNEQFF.

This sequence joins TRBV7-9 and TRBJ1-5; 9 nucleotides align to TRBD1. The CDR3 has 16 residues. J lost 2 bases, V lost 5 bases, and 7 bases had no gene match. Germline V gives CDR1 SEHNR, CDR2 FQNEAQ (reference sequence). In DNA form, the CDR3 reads TGTGCCAGCAGCGCCGGGACAGGGATCGGCAATCAGCCCCAGCATTTT. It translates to CASSAGTGIGNQPQHF.

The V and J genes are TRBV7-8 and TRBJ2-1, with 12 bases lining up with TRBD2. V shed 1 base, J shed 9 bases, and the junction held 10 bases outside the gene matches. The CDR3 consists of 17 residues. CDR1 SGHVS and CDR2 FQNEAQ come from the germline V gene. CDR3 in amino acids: CASSLVLAASGRAEQFF. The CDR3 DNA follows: TGTGCCAGCAGCTTAGTCCTAGCGGCTAGCGGGAGGGCTGAGCAGTTCTTC.

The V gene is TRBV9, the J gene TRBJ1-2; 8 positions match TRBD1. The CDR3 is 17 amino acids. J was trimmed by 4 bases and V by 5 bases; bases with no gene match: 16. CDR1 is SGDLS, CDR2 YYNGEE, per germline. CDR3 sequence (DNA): TGTGCCAGCAGTCCAGGGGGCTTCGTCGCCGATCGCTATGGCTACACCTTC. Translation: CASSPGGFVADRYGYTF.

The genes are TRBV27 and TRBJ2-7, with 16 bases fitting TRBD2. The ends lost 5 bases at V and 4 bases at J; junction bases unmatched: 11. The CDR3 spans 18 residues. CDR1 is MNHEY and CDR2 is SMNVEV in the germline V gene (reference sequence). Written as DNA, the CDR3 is TGTGCCAGCAGTCGGACGGGACTAGCGGGGGGGCTTGGTTACGAGCAGTACTTC. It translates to CASSRTGLAGGLGYEQYF.

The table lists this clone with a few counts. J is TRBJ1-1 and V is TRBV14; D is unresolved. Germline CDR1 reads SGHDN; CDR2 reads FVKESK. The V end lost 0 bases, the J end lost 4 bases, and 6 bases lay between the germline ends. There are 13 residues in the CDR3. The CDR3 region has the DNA TGTGCCAGCAGCCAAGATGGAGTCACTGAAGCTTTCTTT. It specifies CASSQDGVTEAFF.

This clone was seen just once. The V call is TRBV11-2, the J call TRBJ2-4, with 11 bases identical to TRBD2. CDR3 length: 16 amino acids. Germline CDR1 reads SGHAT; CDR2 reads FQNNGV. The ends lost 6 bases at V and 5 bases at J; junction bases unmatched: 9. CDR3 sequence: CASRATSGGPQNIQYF. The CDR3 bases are TGTGCCAGCAGGGCTACTAGCGGGGGCCCCCAAAACATTCAGTACTTC.

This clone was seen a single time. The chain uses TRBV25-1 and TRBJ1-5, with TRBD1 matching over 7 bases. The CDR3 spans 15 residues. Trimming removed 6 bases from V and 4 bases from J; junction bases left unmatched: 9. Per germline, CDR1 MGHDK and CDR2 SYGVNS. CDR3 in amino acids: CASSSGTAINQPQHF. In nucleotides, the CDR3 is TGTGCCAGCAGCTCCGGGACAGCTATTAATCAGCCCCAGCATTTT.

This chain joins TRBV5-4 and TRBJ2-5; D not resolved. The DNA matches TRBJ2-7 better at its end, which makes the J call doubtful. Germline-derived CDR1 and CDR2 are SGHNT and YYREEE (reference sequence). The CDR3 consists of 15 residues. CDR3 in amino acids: CASSPRLETYGEQYF. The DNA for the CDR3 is TGTGCCAGCAGCCCACGACTCGAAACCTATGGCGAGCAGTACTTC.

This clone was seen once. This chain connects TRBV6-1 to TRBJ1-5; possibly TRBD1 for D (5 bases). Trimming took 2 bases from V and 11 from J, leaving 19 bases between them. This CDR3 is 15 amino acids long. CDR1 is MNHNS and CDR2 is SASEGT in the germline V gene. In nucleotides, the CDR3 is TGTGCCAGCAGTGAACAGGGCCTCGAGATCGGAACCCAGCATTTT. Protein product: CASSEQGLEIGTQHF.

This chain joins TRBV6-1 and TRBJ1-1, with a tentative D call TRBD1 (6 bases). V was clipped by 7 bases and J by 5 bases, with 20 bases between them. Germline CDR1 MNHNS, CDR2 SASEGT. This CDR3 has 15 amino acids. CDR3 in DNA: TGTGCCAGCAAAGACAGAGGCAGGGGCGAGACTGAAGCTTTCTTT. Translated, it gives CASKDRGRGETEAFF.